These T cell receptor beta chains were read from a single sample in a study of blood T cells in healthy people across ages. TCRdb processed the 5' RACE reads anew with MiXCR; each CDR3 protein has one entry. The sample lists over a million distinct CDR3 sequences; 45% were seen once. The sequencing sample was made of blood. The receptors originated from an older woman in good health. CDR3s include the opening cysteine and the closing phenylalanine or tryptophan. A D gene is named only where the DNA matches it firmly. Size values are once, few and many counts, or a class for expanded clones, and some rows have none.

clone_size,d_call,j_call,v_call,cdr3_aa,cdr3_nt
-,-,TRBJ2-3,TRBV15,CATSRGTTDTQYF,TGTGCCACCAGCAGAGGGACTACTGATACGCAGTATTTT
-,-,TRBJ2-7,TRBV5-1,CASSPHSLGARGEQYF,TGCGCCAGCAGCCCCCATTCCTTAGGGGCGAGAGGCGAGCAGTACTTC
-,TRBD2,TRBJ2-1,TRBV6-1,CASSEHRPGLAGSEQFF,TGTGCCAGCAGTGAACACCGACCGGGACTAGCGGGTAGTGAGCAGTTCTTC
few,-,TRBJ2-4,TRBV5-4,CASSLVGGPVKNIQYF,TGTGCCAGCAGCTTGGTTGGGGGGCCCGTCAAAAACATTCAGTACTTC
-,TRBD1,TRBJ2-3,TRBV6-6,CASSNPGQGGSQYF,TGTGCCAGCAGCAATCCGGGACAGGGAGGCTCGCAGTATTTT
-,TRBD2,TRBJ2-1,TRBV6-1,CASSDSGSKNDEQFF,TGTGCCAGCAGTGATAGCGGGAGTAAGAATGATGAGCAGTTCTTC
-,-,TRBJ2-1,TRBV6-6,CASSYGRVSYNEQFF,TGTGCCAGCAGTTACGGAAGGGTCTCCTACAATGAGCAGTTCTTC
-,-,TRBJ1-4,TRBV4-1,CASSQDRGRSATNEKLFF,TGCGCCAGCAGCCAAGATCGAGGCAGGAGTGCAACTAATGAAAAACTGTTTTTT
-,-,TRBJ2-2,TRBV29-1,CSVGSRDTGELFF,TGCAGCGTTGGGTCCAGAGACACCGGGGAGCTGTTTTTT
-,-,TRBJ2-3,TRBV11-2,CASSLLGHSTDTQYF,TGTGCCAGCAGCTTGCTGGGACACAGCACAGATACGCAGTATTTT
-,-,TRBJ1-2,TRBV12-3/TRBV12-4,CASSLGDGGYTF,TGTGCCAGCAGTTTAGGGGACGGTGGCTACACCTTC
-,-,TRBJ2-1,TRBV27,CASSLYPEGYEQFF,TGTGCCAGCAGTTTATATCCAGAAGGCTATGAGCAGTTCTTC
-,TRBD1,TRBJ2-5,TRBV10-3,CAIRTGQGGQETQYF,TGTGCCATCAGGACTGGACAGGGAGGTCAAGAGACCCAGTACTTC
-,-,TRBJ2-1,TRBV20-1,CSASDRGGRNEQFF,TGCAGTGCTTCGGACAGGGGCGGGAGGAATGAGCAGTTCTTC
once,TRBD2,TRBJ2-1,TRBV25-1,CASSELSGRISYNEQFF,TGTGCCAGCAGTGAATTGAGCGGGAGAATATCCTACAATGAGCAGTTCTTC
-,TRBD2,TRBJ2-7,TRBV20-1,CSLTLVGGDYEQYF,TGCAGTTTAACGTTGGTCGGGGGGGACTACGAGCAGTACTTC
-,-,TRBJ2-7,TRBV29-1,CSGAPKNYEQYF,TGCAGCGGCGCGCCCAAAAACTACGAGCAGTACTTC
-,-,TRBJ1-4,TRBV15,CATSSPGTAHEKLFF,TGTGCCACCAGCAGCCCAGGTACTGCTCATGAAAAACTGTTTTTT
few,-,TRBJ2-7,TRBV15,CATSAAGKSSYEQYF,TGTGCCACCAGCGCAGCCGGGAAAAGTTCCTACGAGCAGTACTTC
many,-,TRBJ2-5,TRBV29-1,CSVEGQVQTQYF,TGCAGCGTTGAAGGACAGGTCCAGACCCAGTACTTC
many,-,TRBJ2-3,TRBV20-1,CSARAPQWGRSTDTQYF,TGCAGTGCTAGAGCTCCCCAGTGGGGGAGAAGCACAGATACGCAGTATTTT
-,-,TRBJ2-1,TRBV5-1,CASSLVLPSNEQFF,TGCGCCAGCAGCTTGGTACTACCGTCTAATGAGCAGTTCTTC
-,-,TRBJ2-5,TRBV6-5,CASSYRPGTQETQYF,TGTGCCAGCAGTTACAGGCCAGGGACCCAAGAGACCCAGTACTTC
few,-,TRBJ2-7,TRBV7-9,CASSLSPPASYEQYF,TGTGCCAGCAGCTTAAGTCCCCCCGCTTCCTACGAGCAGTACTTC
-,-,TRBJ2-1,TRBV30,CAWSGSLLSNEQFF,TGTGCCTGGAGTGGTAGCTTGTTGTCCAATGAGCAGTTCTTC
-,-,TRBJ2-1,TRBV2,CASSESGARIRINEQFF,TGTGCCAGCAGTGAATCTGGTGCCCGGATTCGGATCAATGAGCAGTTCTTC
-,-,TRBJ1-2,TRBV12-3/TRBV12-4,CASSRTLPDGYTF,TGTGCCAGCAGTCGGACCCTCCCGGATGGCTACACCTTC
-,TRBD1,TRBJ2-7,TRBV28,CASSEQSGTGSYEQYF,TGTGCCAGCAGTGAACAATCCGGGACAGGCTCCTACGAGCAGTACTTC
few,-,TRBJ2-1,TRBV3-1,CASSRRAVPGNEQFF,TGTGCCAGCAGCCGTAGAGCCGTACCTGGCAATGAGCAGTTCTTC
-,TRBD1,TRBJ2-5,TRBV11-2,CASSLHRTGGETQYF,TGTGCCAGCAGCTTACACCGGACAGGGGGAGAGACCCAGTACTTC
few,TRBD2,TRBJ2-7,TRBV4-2,CASSQPSGRGHYEQYF,TGTGCCAGCAGCCAACCTAGCGGGAGGGGCCACTACGAGCAGTACTTC
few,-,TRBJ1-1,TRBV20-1,CSAREDTGRSEAFF,TGCAGTGCTAGAGAGGACACGGGCAGGTCTGAAGCTTTCTTT
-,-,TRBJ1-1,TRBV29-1,CSVEPTGNTEAFF,TGCAGCGTTGAACCGACAGGGAACACTGAAGCTTTCTTT
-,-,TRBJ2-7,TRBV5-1,CASTKPGETYEQYF,TGCGCCAGCACCAAGCCGGGAGAGACCTACGAGCAGTACTTC
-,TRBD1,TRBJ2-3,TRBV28,CASFPVGTGISDTQYF,TGTGCCAGCTTCCCCGTCGGGACAGGGATTTCAGATACGCAGTATTTT
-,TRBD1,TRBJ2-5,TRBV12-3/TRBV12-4,CASRPGQLKETQYF,TGTGCCAGCAGGCCGGGACAGTTGAAAGAGACCCAGTACTTC
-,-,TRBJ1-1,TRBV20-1,CSGMGRLNTEAFF,TGCAGTGGAATGGGACGGTTGAACACTGAAGCTTTCTTT
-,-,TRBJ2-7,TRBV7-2,CVSSLELAYERYF,TGTGTCAGCAGTCTGGAGCTAGCCTACGAGCGGTACTTC
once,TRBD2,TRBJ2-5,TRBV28,CASSLLNEAGGQETQYF,TGTGCCAGCAGTTTATTAAACGAAGCGGGAGGGCAAGAGACCCAGTACTTC
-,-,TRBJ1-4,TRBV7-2,CASSLDPGEKLFF,TGTGCCAGCAGCTTAGACCCAGGGGAAAAACTGTTTTTT
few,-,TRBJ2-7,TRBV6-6,CASSYPGTVEQYF,TGTGCCAGCAGTTACCCTGGGACCGTCGAGCAGTACTTC
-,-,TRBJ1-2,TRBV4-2,CASSQDMDNYGYTF,TGTGCCAGCAGCCAAGATATGGATAACTATGGCTACACCTTC